This TCR beta chain was recovered during a study of cytomegalovirus exposure and HLA in healthy donors (dated by TCRdb to 2016 to 2017). For the wider study: An earlier analysis of several hundred of the donors reported around 280 Gb of sequence data and 117 million unique TCR beta sequences obtained from around 180 million T cells. Typing coverage differed by locus: A, B, C, DRB1 and DQB1 were typed in about 620-640 donors, DQA1 in 522, DPA1 in around 610, and DPB1 in approximately 450. Rather than drawing on any new phenotypic data, the later analysis identified candidate immune exposures from TCR beta sequences and the way those sequences occurred across donors. Across 300 to 500 genotyped donors of the cohort, an average of roughly 230,000 unique TCR beta nucleotide sequences per donor were sequenced, and about a sixth of those sequences were non-productive. Every repertoire in the discovery cohort had been generated on one and the same sequencing platform. Donor age, sex, ethnicity and CMV serostatus were compiled together with the repertoire data. Because of strong linkage in the cohort, a handful of DR-DQ haplotypes were treated as single units for association and clustering. A later genetic analysis used genome-wide SNP genotypes for about 55% of the 666 donors, treating that subset as a discovery cohort. A later analysis re-analyzed previously published TCR beta repertoires from several hundred donors and added high-resolution HLA genotyping to study TCR occurrence patterns. The study used immunosequencing to profile the T cell repertoires of about 670 subjects and linked those repertoires to cytomegalovirus serostatus. Along with the approximately 700-subject first cohort, a separate validation cohort of over 90 different subjects was used. To predict cytomegalovirus infection status, the study combined high-throughput TCR immunosequencing, statistical association of individual TCRs with disease status, and machine learning. The study was designed to test whether signatures of past pathogen exposure could be identified by cataloging public T cell receptors. About 280 gigabases of sequencing data and 70 million to 85 million unique TCR sequences were included in an early release covering roughly 600 HLA-typed donors. The genetic ancestry cluster associated with self-reported Caucasian donors included about 81% of the roughly 400 genotyped donors. Class I and class II HLA loci were covered by the typing at four-digit resolution. In an earlier analysis of over 550 of the donors, high-throughput TCR beta sequencing was used to judge whether each TCR beta V gene segment behaved as functional or pseudogenic. Results and caveats for the whole study, not just this receptor: Most TCR sequences were observed very rarely across donors, whereas some public TCRs were present in many individuals. A few of the identified cytomegalovirus-associated TCR beta chains were confirmed in vitro to be specific for cytomegalovirus antigens. It was suggested by the authors that the approach could potentially be generalized to other disease states and immunological phenotypes. The study listed 150 to 200 TCR beta chains as associated with cytomegalovirus. In a later genetic analysis, fewer N-insertions in productive TCRs were reported among donors in an Asian-associated ancestry cluster than the roughly 700-donor mean. In a later analysis, HLA-associated TCR beta chains showed more clonal expansion and lower generation probabilities than non-associated chains that were equally common. Because counts were too low, about 18 rarely observed V segments, including chromosome 9 orphons, were left out of the earlier analysis of 587 of the donors. When HLA alleles, especially DR and DQ, strongly co-occurred, attributing TCR associations to individual alleles was difficult. A later analysis reported that several top co-occurrence clusters appeared linked to parvovirus B19, influenza, CMV and Epstein-Barr virus. A further reported finding was that TCR beta sequences accurately predicted the HLA-A and HLA-B alleles for most subjects in the first cohort. For the cohort, immune exposure information was limited to CMV serostatus. Some IMGT-functional V segments, including TRBV6-2 and TRBV6-3, could not be distinguished by the 87-base-pair reads and were therefore excluded. In a later analysis, 15,000 to 20,000 TCR beta sequences were associated with specific HLA alleles at a false discovery rate of 0.05. Cytomegalovirus status was reported to be diagnosed by the classifier with high specificity and sensitivity in both the original and validation cohorts. This cohort had only TCR beta chains sequenced, and the lack of alpha or paired-chain data limited which features could be detected. A later analysis found that TCR association rates varied across HLA loci, with DRB1 alleles showing the most associated TCRs and HLA-C alleles the fewest. A cluster of highly shared sequence variants was judged likely to represent a technical artifact of the sequencing pipeline. An association between a missense DCLRE1C variant and V-gene and J-gene trimming of TCR beta chains was found in a later genetic analysis and replicated in an independent cohort. Correlated functional status among segregating V segments might reflect linkage disequilibrium, but an unknown experimental factor could not be ruled out. In a later analysis, most CMV-associated TCR beta chains were found to appear HLA-restricted, with HLA associations seemingly driven largely by CMV exposure. The presence/absence analyses assumed that sequencing depth was roughly uniform across donors, and that assumption may not be true. HLA typing was unavailable for some donors at each locus, so association tests used only the typed subset. In an earlier analysis of around 600 of the donors, most TCR beta V segments appeared in productive rearrangements about 87% or about 30% of the time, broadly matching IMGT annotations.

Library prep was done by the immunoSEQ multiplex PCR assay. For the multiplex PCR, a mixture combining 60 forward primers for TCR Vbeta segments and 13 reverse primers for TCR Jbeta segments was used. The CDR3 region of rearranged TCR beta genes was amplified from genomic DNA by a multiplex PCR assay. The amplified TCR beta libraries were sequenced on the Illumina HiSeq System as 87-base-pair reads. Processing in the source paper ran as follows. In a later analysis, roughly 80 million unique TCR beta chains were counted across the roughly 700 repertoires, and about 9.9 million of these chains were shared by at least two donors. A nearest-neighbor algorithm error-corrected the raw reads and collapsed the reads into unique sequences, merging closely related sequences to remove PCR and sequencing errors. Alignment of CDR3 sequences to IMGT reference sequences was used to assign V, D and J gene segments. For a sequence to be retained, at least a six-nucleotide match to both a V gene segment and a J gene segment was required. Rearrangements were classified as productive when the CDR3 lacked stop codons and remained in frame with V and J, and all other rearrangements were classified as non-productive. CDR3 was defined according to IMGT convention as the region running from the second conserved V-encoded cysteine to the conserved J-encoded phenylalanine. In an earlier analysis of some 550 of the donors, sequences lacking an unambiguous match to a single V gene segment were excluded. An earlier analysis of just under 600 of the donors called V segments functional above 56.7% productive rearrangements and segregating when the between-donor standard deviation exceeded 5%. To diagnose cytomegalovirus status from the catalog of TCR beta chain sequences, a statistical classification framework was built. In a later analysis, TCR nucleotide sequences were compared against IMGT/GENE-DB human TR gene sequences so that V and J genes could be assigned. In a later analysis, CDR3 sequences and most-parsimonious VDJ recombination scenarios were assigned using the TCRdist pipeline. A later analysis defined each TCR beta chain by its CDR3 amino acid sequence plus V-gene family, and excluded reads lacking a unique V-gene family. As a way to deal with suspected cross-contamination and a sequencing artifact, a later analysis dropped 592 nucleotide sequences that were highly shared and had low generation probability. For each public chain, a later analysis derived a clonal expansion index from normalized ranks of inferred template counts within each repertoire. Generation probabilities in a later analysis came from a VDJ recombination model fitted to out-of-frame rearrangements, and those results were checked against IGoR. A later analysis scored TCR-TCR, TCR-HLA and TCR-CMV co-occurrence with hypergeometric tests, applying a repertoire-size bias correction to TCR pairs. False discovery rates were estimated in a later analysis by permuting HLA or CMV assignments 20 times. A later analysis grouped co-occurring TCRs with DBSCAN, adding TCRdist sequence similarity when clustering within HLA-allele-positive subsets. Co-occurrence clustering excluded repertoires with fewer than 30,000 or more than 120,000 public chains, plus five with anomalous nucleotide sharing. TCRdb took this table from immuneACCESS and kept in-frame rearrangements with V and J called. Such tables lack part of the clones; where checked against another copy, unresolved V genes explain under half of the gap, and the rest is unexplained. The V and J calls and the clone size are those of that table, but D and trimming were determined from the DNA. The sample has about 130,000 clones on record, less than 90% of them singletons. The biggest ten clones account for around 20% of the sample.

A remark on this clone: There is no known antigen for this receptor. No per-base quality is available; no much larger clone lies one base away.

The CDR3 goes from the cysteine to the phenylalanine over 12 residues. Only CDR3 DNA is held: 36 bases, read in frame from base 1. Ends trimmed: V by 10 bases, J by 5 bases; bases unmatched to a gene: 6. The CDR1 and CDR2 encoded by the germline V gene (reference sequence) are MNHEY and SMNVEV. The cohort consisted of hundreds of healthy bone marrow donors. All cohort members were sampled while nominally healthy, although unrecorded immune exposures were likely present. The donor was CMV seropositive and was included in the group of 250 to 300 seropositive cohort members. Each donor provided a peripheral blood sample, and peripheral blood mononuclear cells were used for TCR beta sequencing. Genomic DNA was extracted from the blood cell samples with the Qiagen DNeasy Blood Extraction Kit.

The chain links TRBV27 with TRBJ2-3, with TRBD1 matching 7 junction bases. The TCR originated in a man between 18 and 29 years old in good health and CMV-seropositive. The specimen sequenced was PBMCs. In nucleotides, the sequence is TGTGCCATTCGACAGGGAATAGATACGCAGTATTTT. Its protein reads: CAIRQGIDTQYF.